The 8 T cell receptor beta chains reported below all come from one sample, sequenced in a study of T cell responses to AZD1222 COVID-19 vaccine (dated by TCRdb to 2020 to 2023). Receptor libraries were prepared by the immunoSEQ multiplex PCR assay. TCRdb stores this immuneACCESS table with in-frame sequences only. Part of the clones is absent; in the studies checked, under half of the shortfall reflects unresolved V genes, and no reason is known for the rest. The sample records roughly 180,000 clones, 90% of which are singletons. Of the sample, approximately 3% falls within the top ten clones. The meaning of the sample's time point label: baseline before first vaccination. This specimen was peripheral blood, taken on day 0 of AZD1222 vaccination. These receptors were taken from an adult in good health.

The chain links TRBV6-6 to TRBJ1-2; 8 nucleotides align to TRBD1. The V and J ends lost 2 bases and 8 bases, in that order; junction bases with no gene match: 7. This CDR3 has 14 amino acids. Per germline, CDR1 MNHNY and CDR2 SVGAGI (reference sequence). The CDR3 here is CASSYPPTGGGYTF. The CDR3 DNA is TGTGCCAGCAGTTACCCTCCCACAGGGGGAGGCTACACCTTC.

The CDR3 region is CASSQDKRSSGRGYTF. The CDR3 coding sequence is TGCGCCAGCAGCCAAGATAAGAGGTCGTCAGGTCGCGGCTACACCTTC. The chain has TRBV4-3 and TRBJ1-2; D remains ambiguous. The CDR3 sequence is 16 residues long. Germline lookup yields CDR1 LGHNA and CDR2 YSLEER. The V end was cut by 0 bases, the J end by 8 bases, with 19 bases between.

The CDR3 DNA follows: TGTGCCAGCAGCCATCAGAACGAAAAACTGTTTTTT. This sequence encodes CASSHQNEKLFF. This chain uses TRBV7-8 with TRBJ1-4; D is uncertain. The CDR3 is 12 amino acids. Trimming took off 5 bases at V and 8 bases at J, with 9 bases between the two ends. From germline, CDR1 is SGHVS and CDR2 FQNEAQ.

V is TRBV7-2 and J is TRBJ1-5, with 7 bases that match TRBD1. The V gene's germline CDR1 is SGHTA and CDR2 FQGNSA. V lost 5 bases and J lost 3; bases outside the gene matches: 7. The CDR3 consists of 15 residues. The DNA of the CDR3 is TGTGCCAGCAGCCGTAGACAGGGACTCAATCAGCCCCAGCATTTT. Translation gives CASSRRQGLNQPQHF.

The chain has TRBV12-3 or TRBV12-4 and TRBJ1-1; no clear D. This CDR3 region has 13 residues. V was cut by 6 bases and J by 11 bases, with 19 bases left in between. CDR3 in amino acids: CASSPIGEGRAFF. CDR3 nucleotide sequence: TGTGCCAGCAGCCCTATTGGAGAGGGTCGGGCTTTCTTT.

The genes are TRBV5-4 and TRBJ2-1, with no clear D. Trimming pared 0 bases from V and 5 bases from J, leaving 12 bases between. The CDR3 runs to 15 residues. Germline-derived CDR1 and CDR2 are SGHNT and YYREEE (reference sequence). CDR3 nucleotide sequence: TGTGCCAGCAGCTTGGCCGAGGTAGCCAACAATGAGCAGTTCTTC. Protein product: CASSLAEVANNEQFF.

Of note for this clone: Sequence at one end of the junction differs from germline and may be a read error. The chain carries TRBV5-4 and TRBJ2-7, with D possibly matching TRBD1 (6 bases). This CDR3 has 13 residues. CDR1 SGHNT and CDR2 YYREEE come from the germline V gene (reference sequence). The CDR3 DNA follows: TGTGCCACCACTGCGCAGGGGTCCTCCGAGCAGTACTTC. As protein: CATTAQGSSEQYF. Combining the CDR3 with reference TRBV5-4 and TRBJ2-7 gives the whole variable domain ETGVTQSPTHLIKTRGQQVTLRCSSQSGHNTVSWYQQALGQGPQFIFQYYREEENGRGNFPPRFSGLQFPNYSSELNVNALELDDSALYLCATTAQGSSEQYFGPGTRLTVT.

The chain joins TRBV19 to TRBJ1-5; D is ambiguous. The V gene's germline CDR1 is LNHDA and CDR2 SQIVND (reference sequence). The ends were cut back, 5 bases at V and 5 bases at J, with 10 bases in the middle. The CDR3 covers 13 residues. CDR3 bases: TGTGCCAGTAGTTTTCCGGGCGATCAGCCCCAGCATTTT. The encoded protein is CASSFPGDQPQHF.